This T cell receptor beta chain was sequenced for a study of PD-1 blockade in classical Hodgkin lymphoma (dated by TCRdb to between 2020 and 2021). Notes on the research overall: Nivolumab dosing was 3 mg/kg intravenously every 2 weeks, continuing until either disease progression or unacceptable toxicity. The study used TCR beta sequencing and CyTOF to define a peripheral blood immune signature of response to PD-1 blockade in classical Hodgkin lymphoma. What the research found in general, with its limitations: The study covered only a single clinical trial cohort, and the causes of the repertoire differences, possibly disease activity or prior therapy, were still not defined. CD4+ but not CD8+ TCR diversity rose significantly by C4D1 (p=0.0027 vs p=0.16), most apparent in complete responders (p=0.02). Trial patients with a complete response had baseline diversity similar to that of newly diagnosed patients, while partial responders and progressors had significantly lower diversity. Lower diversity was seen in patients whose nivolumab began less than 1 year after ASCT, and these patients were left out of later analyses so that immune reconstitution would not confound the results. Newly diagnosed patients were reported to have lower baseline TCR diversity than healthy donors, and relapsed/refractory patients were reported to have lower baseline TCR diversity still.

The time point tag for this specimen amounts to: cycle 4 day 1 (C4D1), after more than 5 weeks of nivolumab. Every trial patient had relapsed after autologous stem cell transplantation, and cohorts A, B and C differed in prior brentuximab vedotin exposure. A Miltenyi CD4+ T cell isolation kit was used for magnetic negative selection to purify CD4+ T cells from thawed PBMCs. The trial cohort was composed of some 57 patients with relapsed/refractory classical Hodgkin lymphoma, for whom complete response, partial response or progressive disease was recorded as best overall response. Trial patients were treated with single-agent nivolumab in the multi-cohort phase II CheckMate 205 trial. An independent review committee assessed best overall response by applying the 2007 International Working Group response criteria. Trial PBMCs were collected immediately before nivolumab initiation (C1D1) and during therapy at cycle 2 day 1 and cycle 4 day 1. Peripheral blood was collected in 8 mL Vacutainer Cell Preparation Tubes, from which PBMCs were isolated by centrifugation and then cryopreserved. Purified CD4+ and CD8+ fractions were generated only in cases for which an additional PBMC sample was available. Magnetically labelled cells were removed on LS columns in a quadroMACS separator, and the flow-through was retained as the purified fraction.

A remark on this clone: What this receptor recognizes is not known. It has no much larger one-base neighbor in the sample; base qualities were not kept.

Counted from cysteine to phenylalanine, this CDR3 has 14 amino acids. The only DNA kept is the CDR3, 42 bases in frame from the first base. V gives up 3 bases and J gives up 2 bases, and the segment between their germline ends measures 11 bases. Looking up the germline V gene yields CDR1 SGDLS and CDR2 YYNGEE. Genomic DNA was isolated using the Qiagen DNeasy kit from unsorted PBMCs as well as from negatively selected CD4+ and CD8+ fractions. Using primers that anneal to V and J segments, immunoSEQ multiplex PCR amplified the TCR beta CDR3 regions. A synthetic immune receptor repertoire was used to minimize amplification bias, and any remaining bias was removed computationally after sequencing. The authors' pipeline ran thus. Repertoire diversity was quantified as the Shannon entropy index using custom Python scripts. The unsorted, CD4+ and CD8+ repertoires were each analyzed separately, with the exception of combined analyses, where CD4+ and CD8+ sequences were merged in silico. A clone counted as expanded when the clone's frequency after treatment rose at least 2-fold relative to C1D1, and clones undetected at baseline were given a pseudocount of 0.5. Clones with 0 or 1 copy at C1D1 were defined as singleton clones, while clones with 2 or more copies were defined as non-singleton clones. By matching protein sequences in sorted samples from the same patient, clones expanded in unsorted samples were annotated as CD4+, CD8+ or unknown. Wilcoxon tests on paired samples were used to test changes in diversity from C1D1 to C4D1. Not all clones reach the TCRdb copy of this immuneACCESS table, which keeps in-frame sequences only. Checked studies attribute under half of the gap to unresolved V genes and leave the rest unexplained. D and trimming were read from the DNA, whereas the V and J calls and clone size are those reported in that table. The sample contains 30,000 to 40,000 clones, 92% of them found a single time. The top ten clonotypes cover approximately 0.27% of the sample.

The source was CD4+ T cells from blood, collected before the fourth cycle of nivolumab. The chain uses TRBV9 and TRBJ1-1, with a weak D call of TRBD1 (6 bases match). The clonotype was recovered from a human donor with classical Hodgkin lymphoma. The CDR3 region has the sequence CASSGTASNTEAFF. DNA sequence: TGTGCCAGCAGCGGGACAGCTTCCAACACTGAAGCTTTCTTT. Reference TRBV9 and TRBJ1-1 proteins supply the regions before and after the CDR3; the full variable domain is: DSGVTQTPKHLITATGQRVTLRCSPRSGDLSVYWYQQSLDQGLQFLIQYYNGEERAKGNILERFSAQQFPDLHSELNLSSLELGDSALYFCASSGTASNTEAFFGQGTRLTVV.